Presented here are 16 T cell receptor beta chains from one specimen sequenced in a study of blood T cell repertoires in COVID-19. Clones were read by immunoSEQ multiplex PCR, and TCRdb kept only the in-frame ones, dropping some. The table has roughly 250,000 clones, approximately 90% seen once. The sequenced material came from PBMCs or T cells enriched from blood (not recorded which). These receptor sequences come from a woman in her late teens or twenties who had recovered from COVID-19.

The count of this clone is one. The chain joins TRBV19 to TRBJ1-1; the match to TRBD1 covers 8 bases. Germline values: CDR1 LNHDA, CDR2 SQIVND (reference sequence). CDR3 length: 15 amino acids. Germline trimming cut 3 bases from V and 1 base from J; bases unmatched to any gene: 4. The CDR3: CASSISGTGNTEAFF. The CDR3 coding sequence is TGTGCCAGTAGTATCTCTGGGACAGGGAACACTGAAGCTTTCTTT.

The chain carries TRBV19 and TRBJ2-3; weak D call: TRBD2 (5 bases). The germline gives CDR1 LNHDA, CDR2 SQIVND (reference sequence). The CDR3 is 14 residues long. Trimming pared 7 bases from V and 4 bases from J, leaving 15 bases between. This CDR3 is CASKVGSSADTQYF. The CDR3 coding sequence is TGTGCCAGTAAGGTAGGGAGTTCGGCAGATACGCAGTATTTT. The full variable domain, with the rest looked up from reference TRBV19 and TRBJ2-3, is DGGITQSPKYLFRKEGQNVTLSCEQNLNHDAMYWYRQDPGQGLRLIYYSQIVNDFQKGDIAEGYSVSREKKESFPLTVTSAQKNPTAFYLCASKVGSSADTQYFGPGTRLTVL.

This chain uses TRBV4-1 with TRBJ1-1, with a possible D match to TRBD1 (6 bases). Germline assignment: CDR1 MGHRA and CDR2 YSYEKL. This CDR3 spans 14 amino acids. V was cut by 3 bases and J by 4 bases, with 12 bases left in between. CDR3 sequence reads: CASSHLQGVTEAFF. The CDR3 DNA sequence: TGCGCCAGCAGCCACTTACAGGGAGTCACTGAAGCTTTCTTT.

CDR3 nucleotides: TGTGCCAGCCGAGGGTCCCTTAATGAAAAACTGTTTTTT. Its translation: CASRGSLNEKLFF. The V gene is TRBV28, the J gene TRBJ1-4; D call uncertain. The V and J ends lost 8 bases and 4 bases respectively, with 11 bases between them. The CDR3 is 13 residues long. Germline V gene data show CDR1 as MDHEN and CDR2 as SYDVKM.

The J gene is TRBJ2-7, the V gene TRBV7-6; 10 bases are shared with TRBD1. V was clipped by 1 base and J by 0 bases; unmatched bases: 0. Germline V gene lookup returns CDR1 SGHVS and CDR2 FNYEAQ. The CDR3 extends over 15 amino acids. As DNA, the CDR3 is TGTGCCAGCAGCTTAGGGACAGGGGGCTCCTACGAGCAGTACTTC. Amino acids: CASSLGTGGSYEQYF.

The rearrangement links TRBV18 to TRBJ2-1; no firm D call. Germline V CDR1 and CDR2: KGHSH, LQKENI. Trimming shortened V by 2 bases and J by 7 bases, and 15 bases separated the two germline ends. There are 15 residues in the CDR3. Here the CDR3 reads CASSPEVRSTNEQFF. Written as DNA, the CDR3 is TGTGCCAGCTCACCAGAGGTAAGATCTACGAATGAGCAGTTCTTC. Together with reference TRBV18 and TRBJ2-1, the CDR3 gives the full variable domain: NAGVMQNPRHLVRRRGQEARLRCSPMKGHSHVYWYRQLPEEGLKFMVYLQKENIIDESGMPKERFSAEFPKEGPSILRIQQVVRGDSAAYFCASSPEVRSTNEQFFGPGTRLTVL.

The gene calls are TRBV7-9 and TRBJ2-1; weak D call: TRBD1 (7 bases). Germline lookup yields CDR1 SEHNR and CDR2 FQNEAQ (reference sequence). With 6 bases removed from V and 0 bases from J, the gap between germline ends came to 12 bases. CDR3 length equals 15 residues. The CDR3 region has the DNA TGTGCCAGCAGTCCAGGGGGGACCTCCTACAATGAGCAGTTCTTC. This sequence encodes CASSPGGTSYNEQFF.

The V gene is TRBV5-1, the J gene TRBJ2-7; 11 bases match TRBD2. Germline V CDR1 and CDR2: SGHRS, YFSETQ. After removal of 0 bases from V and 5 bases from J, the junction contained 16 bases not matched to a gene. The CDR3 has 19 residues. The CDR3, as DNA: TGCGCCAGCAGCTTGGAGTATAGGGTAGCGGGGACTAGCGGACACGAGCAGTACTTC. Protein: CASSLEYRVAGTSGHEQYF.

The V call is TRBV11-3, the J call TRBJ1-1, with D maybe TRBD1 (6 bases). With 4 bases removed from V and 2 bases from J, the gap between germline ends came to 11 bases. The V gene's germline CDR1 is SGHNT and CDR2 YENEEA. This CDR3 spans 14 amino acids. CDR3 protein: CASSSRTANTEAFF. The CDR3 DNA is TGTGCCAGCAGCTCCCGGACAGCTAACACTGAAGCTTTCTTT.

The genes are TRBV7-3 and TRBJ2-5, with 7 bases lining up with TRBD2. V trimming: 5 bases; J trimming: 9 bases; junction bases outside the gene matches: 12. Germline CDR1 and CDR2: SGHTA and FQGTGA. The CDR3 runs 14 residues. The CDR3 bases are TGTGCCAGCAGCGCCGGCGCGGGGGTGGTGCCCCAGTACTTC. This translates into CASSAGAGVVPQYF.

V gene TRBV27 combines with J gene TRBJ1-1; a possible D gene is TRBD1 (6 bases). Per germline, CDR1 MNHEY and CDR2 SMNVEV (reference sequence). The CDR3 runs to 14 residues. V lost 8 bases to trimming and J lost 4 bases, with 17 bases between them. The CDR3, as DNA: TGTGCCAGCCGAAATTCTTGGGGGCGCACTGAAGCTTTCTTT. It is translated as CASRNSWGRTEAFF.

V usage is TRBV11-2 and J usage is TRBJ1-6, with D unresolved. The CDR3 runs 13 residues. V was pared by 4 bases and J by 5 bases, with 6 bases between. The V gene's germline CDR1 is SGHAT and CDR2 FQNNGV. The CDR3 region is CASSSINNSPLHF. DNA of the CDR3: TGTGCCAGCAGCTCTATAAATAATTCACCCCTCCACTTT.

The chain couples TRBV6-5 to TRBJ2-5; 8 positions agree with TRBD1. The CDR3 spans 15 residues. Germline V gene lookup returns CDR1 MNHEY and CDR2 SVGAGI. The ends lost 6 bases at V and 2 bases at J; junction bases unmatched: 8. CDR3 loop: CASSPRDRIQETQYF. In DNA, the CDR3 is TGTGCCAGCAGCCCAAGGGACAGGATACAAGAGACCCAGTACTTC.

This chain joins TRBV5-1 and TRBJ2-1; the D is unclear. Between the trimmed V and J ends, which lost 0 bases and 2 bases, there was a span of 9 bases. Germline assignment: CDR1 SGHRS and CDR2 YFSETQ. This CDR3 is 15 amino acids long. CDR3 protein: CASSLALPTYNEQFF. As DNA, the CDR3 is TGCGCCAGCAGCTTGGCACTACCGACCTACAATGAGCAGTTCTTC.

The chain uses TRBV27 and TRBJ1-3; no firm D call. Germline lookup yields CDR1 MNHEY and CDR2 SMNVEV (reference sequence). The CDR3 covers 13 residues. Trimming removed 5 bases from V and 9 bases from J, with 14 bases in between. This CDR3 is CASSLRGSSTIYF. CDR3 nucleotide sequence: TGTGCCAGCAGTCTACGAGGAAGTAGCACCATATATTTT.

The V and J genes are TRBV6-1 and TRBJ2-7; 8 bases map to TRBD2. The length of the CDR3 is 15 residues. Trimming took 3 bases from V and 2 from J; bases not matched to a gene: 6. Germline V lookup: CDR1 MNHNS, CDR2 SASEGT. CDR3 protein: CASSEARGGTYEQYF. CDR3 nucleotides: TGTGCCAGCAGTGAGGCCCGGGGGGGTACCTACGAGCAGTACTTC.